The next 3 T cell receptor beta chains were all read from a single sample in a study of T cells in tumors after PD-1 blockade. Noted time point: first of two post-therapy site-matched biopsies approximately 8 weeks apart. Assay: immunoSEQ multiplex PCR; the TCRdb copy retains only in-frame clones and omits some. The table lists a few thousand clones, approximately 71% of them singletons. The source material was tumor tissue, sampled after anti-PD-1 treatment. All receptors come from a human donor with basal cell carcinoma.

Comment on this clone: One junction end does not reproduce the germline sequence, and a read error may be involved. V and J are TRBV7-7 and TRBJ2-1, with no clear D. The CDR3 covers 16 residues. Per germline, CDR1 SSHAT and CDR2 FNYEAQ (reference sequence). The CDR3 protein is CASSLEVSPSYNEQFF. In nucleotides, the CDR3 is TGTGCTAGCAGCTTAGAGGTTAGCCCCTCCTACAATGAGCAGTTCTTC.

This clone is large. This chain uses TRBV28 with TRBJ1-2; 12 positions match TRBD1. From germline, CDR1 is MDHEN and CDR2 SYDVKM. CDR3 length: 14 amino acids. With 2 bases clipped from V and 8 bases from J, the junction kept 3 bases outside the gene matches. CDR3 in amino acids: CASSLGTGGLGYTF. CDR3 nucleotides: TGTGCCAGCAGTTTAGGGACAGGGGGCTTGGGCTACACCTTC.

The V gene is TRBV10-3, the J gene TRBJ2-2, with 10 positions matching TRBD1. Germline loops: CDR1 ENHRY, CDR2 SYGVKD. CDR3 length: 16 amino acids. V was clipped by 8 bases and J by 2 bases; unmatched bases: 8. This CDR3 reads CAIGFGQGGNTGELFF. The CDR3 DNA reads TGTGCCATCGGGTTTGGACAGGGGGGTAACACCGGGGAGCTGTTTTTT.